Shown below are 5 T cell receptor beta chains from a single sample sequenced in a study of shared clonotypes between healthy human individuals (dated by TCRdb to 2018 to 2021). Libraries came from the immunoSEQ multiplex PCR assay. TCRdb limited this immuneACCESS table to in-frame rearrangements with V and J called. A share of clones is missing; checked studies link under half to unresolved V genes, and the rest is unexplained. This sample lists approximately 2,000,000 clones; just under 95% were detected once. 0.37% of the sample is taken by the ten largest. Input material: naive CD4+ T cells from PBMCs. This specimen's cell subset or site label, per the study, means: CD45RA+ positively selected. These receptors all stem from a man aged 18 to 29 in good health. Some clones in this sample may be carry-over from other donors' samples.

The chain carries TRBV7-2 and TRBJ2-1; 7 bases fit TRBD2. The junction had 9 bases not matched to a gene; V was cut back by 0 bases and J by 7 bases. CDR1 is SGHTA, CDR2 FQGNSA, per germline. The CDR3 consists of 16 residues. CDR3 in amino acids: CASSLAAAGAMNEQFF. The DNA of the CDR3 is TGTGCCAGCAGCTTAGCTGCTGCGGGAGCGATGAATGAGCAGTTCTTC.

The chain combines TRBV15 with TRBJ2-5; no clear D. CDR1 is LNHNV, CDR2 YYDKDF, per germline (reference sequence). This CDR3 has 16 amino acids. Trimming shortened V by 1 base and J by 2 bases, and 14 bases separated the two germline ends. The chain's CDR3 is CATSRGAGPAQETQYF. The CDR3 DNA reads as TGTGCCACCAGCAGAGGCGCCGGGCCCGCTCAAGAGACCCAGTACTTC. Filled out from reference TRBV15 and TRBJ2-5, the complete variable domain reads DAMVIQNPRYQVTQFGKPVTLSCSQTLNHNVMYWYQQKSSQAPKLLFHYYDKDFNNEADTPDNFQSRRPNTSFCFLDIRSPGLGDTAMYLCATSRGAGPAQETQYFGPGTRLLVL.

The chain couples TRBV29-1 to TRBJ2-2; D gene unclear. This CDR3 is built from 14 residues. Germline CDR1 is SQVTM and CDR2 is ANQGSEA. Trimming removed 4 bases at V and 0 bases at J, with 9 bases between. CDR3 protein: CSVGRSANTGELFF. The CDR3 bases are TGCAGCGTTGGTCGGTCCGCGAACACCGGGGAGCTGTTTTTT.

V gene TRBV27 combines with J gene TRBJ2-7; D remains ambiguous. Germline V gene data show CDR1 as MNHEY and CDR2 as SMNVEV (reference sequence). V was pared by 2 bases and J by 6 bases, with 20 bases between. The CDR3 spans 16 residues. The CDR3 protein is CASSLILGTAPSEQYF. The CDR3 nucleotides are TGTGCCAGCAGTTTAATCCTCGGAACAGCCCCAAGCGAGCAGTACTTC.

The chain uses TRBV6-5 and TRBJ1-6; maybe TRBD1 (5 bases). The CDR3 extends over 15 amino acids. V was shortened by 2 bases and J by 9 bases, with 14 bases between the two germline ends. Germline V gene sequence: CDR1 MNHEY, CDR2 SVGAGI. CDR3 DNA sequence: TGTGCCAGCAGTTACACGCCCGCTGGGGGTTCACCCCTCCACTTT. Encoded protein: CASSYTPAGGSPLHF.